The 20 T cell receptor beta chains presented below share a single source sample, sequenced in a study of blood T cell repertoires in COVID-19. The data were produced by immunoSEQ multiplex PCR, yet TCRdb's version contains in-frame clones alone and is incomplete. The sample consists of around 300,000 clones, roughly 91% of them appearing once. Specimen: peripheral blood. The receptors come from a man aged 45 to 65 with active or convalescent COVID-19.

The V call is TRBV7-3, the J call TRBJ2-1, with 9 bases that match TRBD1. The CDR3 is 14 residues long. V was clipped by 4 bases and J by 7 bases; unmatched bases: 5. Per the germline V gene, CDR1 is SGHTA and CDR2 is FQGTGA. CDR3 in DNA: TGTGCCAGCAGCTGGGACAGGGCACGGAATGAGCAGTTCTTC. This translates into CASSWDRARNEQFF.

This chain uses TRBV7-9 with TRBJ2-1; possibly TRBD1 for D (6 bases). Germline-derived CDR1 and CDR2 are SEHNR and FQNEAQ (reference sequence). This CDR3 is 15 amino acids long. Trimming left V 8 bases short and J 0 bases short, with 14 bases between. The CDR3 here is CASWSTGSSYNEQFF. Here the CDR3 DNA reads TGTGCCAGCTGGTCGACAGGAAGCTCCTACAATGAGCAGTTCTTC.

This chain uses TRBV3-1 (or the pseudogene TRBV3-2) with TRBJ2-1, with D possibly being TRBD2 (5 bases). V was trimmed by 1 base and J by 6 bases, leaving 13 bases between them. CDR3 length: 15 residues. The germline V gene encodes CDR1 LGHDT and CDR2 YNNKEL (reference sequence). The chain's CDR3 is CASSQGRQLGNEQFF. The CDR3 DNA sequence: TGTGCCAGCAGCCAAGGCAGGCAACTAGGCAATGAGCAGTTCTTC.

J is TRBJ1-5 and V is TRBV19; the D gene is possibly TRBD1 (6 bases). V was pared by 7 bases and J by 1 base, with 20 bases between. Germline CDR1 is LNHDA and CDR2 is SQIVND (reference sequence). The CDR3 is 17 residues long. The CDR3 nucleotides are TGTGCCAGTACCCCTAAGGGGGACACCCTAAGCAATCAGCCCCAGCATTTT. This sequence encodes CASTPKGDTLSNQPQHF.

The chain has TRBV6-6 and TRBJ1-5; D is unclear. The CDR3 runs 13 residues. V shed 0 bases and J shed 6 bases, with 6 bases lying between them. Germline-derived CDR1 and CDR2 are MNHNY and SVGAGI (reference sequence). The CDR3 bases are TGTGCCAGCAGTTACTCGACTTCTCAGCCCCAGCATTTT. Its translation: CASSYSTSQPQHF.

The V gene is TRBV6-1, the J gene TRBJ2-1, with 12 bases that match TRBD2. Germline values: CDR1 MNHNS, CDR2 SASEGT. The CDR3 spans 16 residues. The J segment lost 8 bases and the V segment lost 3 bases, leaving 8 bases of the junction unmatched. The CDR3 here is CASSDRGLAGGDEQFF. Written as DNA, the CDR3 is TGTGCCAGCAGTGATCGGGGACTAGCGGGTGGCGATGAGCAGTTCTTC.

J is TRBJ2-4 and V is TRBV6-5, with 11 bases aligning to TRBD1. The CDR3 sequence is 15 residues long. V dropped 6 bases and J dropped 7; count of bases not matched to a gene: 8. The V gene's germline CDR1 is MNHEY and CDR2 SVGAGI. The CDR3 DNA follows: TGTGCCAGCAGCTACGGGACAGGGGGAGAGAACATTCAGTACTTC. Its protein is CASSYGTGGENIQYF.

The V call is TRBV5-1, the J call TRBJ2-3, with a possible D match to TRBD2 (6 bases). CDR3 length: 16 residues. Germline CDR1 reads SGHRS; CDR2 reads YFSETQ. Trimming stripped 0 bases from V and 2 bases from J, with 13 bases between. CDR3 nucleotide sequence: TGCGCCAGCAGCTTGGTCGGGAGAATTACCACAGATACGCAGTATTTT. The encoded protein is CASSLVGRITTDTQYF.

This clone was observed once. The chain combines TRBV19 with TRBJ2-5, with 14 bases aligning to TRBD2. Trimming cost V 2 bases and J 2 bases; bases outside gene matches: 7. Per the germline V gene, CDR1 is LNHDA and CDR2 is SQIVND (reference sequence). The CDR3 has 18 amino acids. CDR3 DNA sequence: TGTGCCAGTAGTATAAGGGGACTAGCGGGGGCCAGACAAGAGACCCAGTACTTC. Residues: CASSIRGLAGARQETQYF. Full variable domain (missing parts from reference TRBV19 and TRBJ2-5): DGGITQSPKYLFRKEGQNVTLSCEQNLNHDAMYWYRQDPGQGLRLIYYSQIVNDFQKGDIAEGYSVSREKKESFPLTVTSAQKNPTAFYLCASSIRGLAGARQETQYFGPGTRLLVL.

V is TRBV24-1 and J is TRBJ1-6; maybe TRBD1 (6 bases). Germline-derived CDR1 and CDR2 are KGHDR and SFDVKD. The CDR3 runs 15 residues. V lost 4 bases to trimming and J lost 7 bases, with 13 bases between them. CDR3 DNA: TGTGCCACCAGTGACCCCGACAGGATAAATTCACCCCTCCACTTT. It translates to CATSDPDRINSPLHF.

This clone has only one observation. The V gene is TRBV7-2, the J gene TRBJ1-1; the D gene is possibly TRBD1 (5 bases). This CDR3 region has 14 residues. Trimming cost V 2 bases and J 4 bases, with 11 bases left between them. In germline, CDR1 is SGHTA, CDR2 FQGNSA. The CDR3 reads CASSLRWGGTEAFF. CDR3 bases: TGTGCCAGCAGCTTACGGTGGGGCGGCACTGAAGCTTTCTTT.

The CDR3 DNA reads TGTGCCAGTACCAAAGCAGGGAATTGGGCCACTGAAGCTTTCTTT. This gives the protein CASTKAGNWATEAFF. V gene TRBV19 combines with J gene TRBJ1-1; TRBD1 might be the D (5 bases). Germline V gives CDR1 LNHDA, CDR2 SQIVND (reference sequence). This CDR3 contains 15 residues. Trimming took 7 bases from V and 4 from J, leaving 19 bases between them. The full variable domain, completed using reference TRBV19 and TRBJ1-1, is DGGITQSPKYLFRKEGQNVTLSCEQNLNHDAMYWYRQDPGQGLRLIYYSQIVNDFQKGDIAEGYSVSREKKESFPLTVTSAQKNPTAFYLCASTKAGNWATEAFFGQGTRLTVV.

This clone was recorded once. The genes are TRBV7-9 and TRBJ2-3; D call uncertain. The CDR3 has 15 residues. The V and J ends lost 8 bases and 2 bases respectively, with 17 bases between them. Per the germline V gene, CDR1 is SEHNR and CDR2 is FQNEAQ (reference sequence). The CDR3 reads CASAERRLSTDTQYF. The CDR3 DNA reads as TGTGCCAGCGCCGAGAGGCGGTTATCCACAGATACGCAGTATTTT.

V and J are TRBV29-1 and TRBJ1-3; D is undetermined. Trimming cost V 6 bases and J 0 bases, with 9 bases left between them. Germline V gene lookup returns CDR1 SQVTM and CDR2 ANQGSEA. This CDR3 is built from 13 residues. Here the CDR3 reads CSVKFHSGNTIYF. In nucleotides, the CDR3 is TGCAGCGTAAAATTCCACTCTGGAAACACCATATATTTT.

The V gene is TRBV10-3, the J gene TRBJ2-1; D is possibly TRBD1 (5 bases). Germline V gene data show CDR1 as ENHRY and CDR2 as SYGVKD. Trimming removed 6 bases from V and 2 bases from J, with 8 bases in between. The CDR3 consists of 13 residues. Written as DNA, the CDR3 is TGTGCCATCAGGGACACGGCCTACAATGAGCAGTTCTTC. It codes for CAIRDTAYNEQFF.

The chain carries TRBV28 and TRBJ1-3; 7 positions agree with TRBD1. Losses at the gene ends were 10 bases for V and 2 bases for J; bases not matched to a gene: 11. The CDR3 has 15 residues. In germline, CDR1 is MDHEN, CDR2 SYDVKM. This CDR3 is CATGARGRPGNTIYF. CDR3 nucleotides: TGTGCCACAGGGGCGAGGGGGCGGCCTGGAAACACCATATATTTT.

This clone came up once. This chain links TRBV7-9 with TRBJ2-3; 7 bases align to TRBD1. CDR3 length equals 14 residues. Germline V gene sequence: CDR1 SEHNR, CDR2 FQNEAQ (reference sequence). V lost 2 bases, J lost 4 bases, and 3 bases stayed unmatched. For the CDR3, the DNA is TGTGCCAGCAGCTTAACACAGGGGTCAGATACGCAGTATTTT. It encodes CASSLTQGSDTQYF.

The chain uses TRBV2 and TRBJ2-5; D gene unclear. V lost 3 bases and J 3 bases, leaving 8 bases between the germline ends. This CDR3 comprises 13 residues. Per germline, CDR1 SNHLY and CDR2 FYNNEI. The CDR3, as DNA: TGTGCCAGCAGTGACACGGTAGAAGAGACCCAGTACTTC. This translates into CASSDTVEETQYF.

Written as DNA, the CDR3 is TGTGCCAGCAGCTTGGTCGGAGGGGAAGAGACCCAGTACTTC. This encodes CASSLVGGEETQYF. The J gene is TRBJ2-5, the V gene TRBV5-6; TRBD2 might be the D (6 bases). Germline values: CDR1 SGHDT, CDR2 YYEEEE. Trimming stripped 0 bases from V and 3 bases from J, with 9 bases between. This CDR3 contains 14 residues.

The chain carries TRBV6-6 and TRBJ1-3; D is possibly TRBD1 (6 bases). The germline V and J ends were trimmed by 5 bases and 0 bases, with 20 bases remaining between them. From germline, CDR1 is MNHNY and CDR2 SVGAGI (reference sequence). The CDR3 consists of 18 residues. As DNA, the CDR3 is TGTGCCAGCAGTCCCCCCCGGGACACCGGATTCTCTGGAAACACCATATATTTT. The encoded protein is CASSPPRDTGFSGNTIYF.